This T cell receptor beta chain derives from a study of regulatory T cells in long-lasting Graves disease. Construction of the TCR beta libraries employed iRepertoire HTBI primers in conjunction with Arm-PCR of CDR3 regions. TCRdb ran MiXCR on the multiplex PCR reads and lists one entry per CDR3 protein. The repertoire holds a few hundred thousand distinct CDR3 sequences, over 12% seen once, with 7.8% in the top ten. Time point in this sample: newly diagnosed GD, antithyroid drugs for less than 3 months. From PBMCs, RNA was extracted and then used to make the TCR library. The same sample was also studied in work on T cells in Graves' hyperthyroidism and ophthalmopathy. That report adds: TCR CDR3 regions were first amplified by RT-PCR with HTBI primers.

This sequence was found in a woman in her thirties or forties with Graves disease. The starting material was peripheral blood mononuclear cells (PBMCs), obtained at new diagnosis, from a patient treated with antithyroid drugs.

The CDR3 coding sequence is TGTGCCAGCAGCCACGGGGGGGGGGTCGGCAATCAGCCCCAGCATTTT. Translated, it gives CASSHGGGVGNQPQHF. The rearrangement links TRBV4-2 to TRBJ1-5, with a tentative D call TRBD1 (5 bases). The CDR3 runs to 16 residues. V gave up 3 bases and J gave up 2 bases, with 14 bases separating them. In germline, CDR1 is LGHNA, CDR2 YNFKEQ.